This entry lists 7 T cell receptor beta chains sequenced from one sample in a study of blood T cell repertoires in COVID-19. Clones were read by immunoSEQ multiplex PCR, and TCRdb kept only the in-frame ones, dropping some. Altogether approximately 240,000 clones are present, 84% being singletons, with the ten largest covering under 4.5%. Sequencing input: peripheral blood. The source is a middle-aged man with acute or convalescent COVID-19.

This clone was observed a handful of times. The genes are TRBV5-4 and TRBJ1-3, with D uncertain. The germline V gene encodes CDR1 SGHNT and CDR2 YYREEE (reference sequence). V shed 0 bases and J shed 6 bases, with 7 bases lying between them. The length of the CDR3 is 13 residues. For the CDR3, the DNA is TGTGCCAGCAGCTTGGACGGACTAAACACCATATATTTT. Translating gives CASSLDGLNTIYF. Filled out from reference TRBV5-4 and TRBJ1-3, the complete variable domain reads ETGVTQSPTHLIKTRGQQVTLRCSSQSGHNTVSWYQQALGQGPQFIFQYYREEENGRGNFPPRFSGLQFPNYSSELNVNALELDDSALYLCASSLDGLNTIYFGEGSWLTVV.

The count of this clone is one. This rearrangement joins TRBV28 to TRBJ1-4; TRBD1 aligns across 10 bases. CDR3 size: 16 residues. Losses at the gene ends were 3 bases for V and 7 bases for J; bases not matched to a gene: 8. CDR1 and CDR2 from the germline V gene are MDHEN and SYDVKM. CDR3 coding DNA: TGTGCCAGCAGTTTTCCTCCGGGACAGGGGTCTGAAAAACTGTTTTTT. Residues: CASSFPPGQGSEKLFF.

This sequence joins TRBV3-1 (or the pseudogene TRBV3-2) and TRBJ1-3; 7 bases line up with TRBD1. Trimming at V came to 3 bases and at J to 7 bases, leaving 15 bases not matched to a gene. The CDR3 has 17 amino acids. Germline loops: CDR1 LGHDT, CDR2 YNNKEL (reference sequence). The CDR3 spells CASSQGPGQAATNTIYF. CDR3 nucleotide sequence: TGTGCCAGCAGCCAGGGTCCCGGACAGGCGGCTACTAACACCATATATTTT.

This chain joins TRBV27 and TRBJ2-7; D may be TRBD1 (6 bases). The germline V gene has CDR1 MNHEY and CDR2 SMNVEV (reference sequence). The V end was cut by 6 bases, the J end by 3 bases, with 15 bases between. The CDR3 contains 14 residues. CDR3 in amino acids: CASSQIRGHYEQYF. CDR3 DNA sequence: TGTGCCAGCAGCCAAATCAGGGGCCACTACGAGCAGTACTTC.

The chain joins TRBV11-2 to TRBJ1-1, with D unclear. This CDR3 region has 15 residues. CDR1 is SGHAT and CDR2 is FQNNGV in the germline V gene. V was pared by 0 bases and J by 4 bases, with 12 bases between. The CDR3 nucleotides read TGTGCCAGCAGCTTAGATATAGCCGCCCCCACTGAAGCTTTCTTT. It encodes CASSLDIAAPTEAFF.

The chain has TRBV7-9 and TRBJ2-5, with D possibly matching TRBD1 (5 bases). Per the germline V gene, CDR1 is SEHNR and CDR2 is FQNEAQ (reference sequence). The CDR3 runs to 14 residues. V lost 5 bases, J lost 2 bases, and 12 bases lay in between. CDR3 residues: CASSSRQMQETQYF. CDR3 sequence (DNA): TGTGCCAGCAGCAGCAGACAGATGCAAGAGACCCAGTACTTC.

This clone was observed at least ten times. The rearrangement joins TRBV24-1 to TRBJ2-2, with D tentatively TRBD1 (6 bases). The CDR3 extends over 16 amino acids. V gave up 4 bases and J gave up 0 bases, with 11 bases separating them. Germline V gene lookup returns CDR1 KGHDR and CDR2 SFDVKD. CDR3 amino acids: CATSDPRGPNTGELFF. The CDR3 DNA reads TGTGCCACCAGTGACCCCAGGGGACCGAACACCGGGGAGCTGTTTTTT.